A selection of T cell receptor beta chains follows, all from one sample in a study of control samples from healthy donors and cancer patients. Some clones are missing from TCRdb's copy, which holds only in-frame ones; the method was immunoSEQ multiplex PCR. The sample lists over 90,000 clones; about 90% were seen once. The sequencing sample was made of blood. The source is a woman in her late teens or twenties in good health. Each CDR3 is given with its conserved first and last residue. D genes are given only for firm matches. Clone size is stated in some rows and not others, as once, few, many or a class when expanded.

clone size: NA; V gene: TRBV30; D gene: TRBD2; J gene: TRBJ2-7; CDR3 protein: CAWSTGTSVRFIYEQYF; CDR3 DNA: TGTGCCTGGAGCACCGGGACTAGCGTTAGATTTATCTACGAGCAGTACTTC
clone size: NA; V gene: TRBV5-1; D gene: TRBD2; J gene: TRBJ2-2; CDR3 protein: CASSSTSVTGELFF; CDR3 DNA: TGCGCCAGCAGCTCGACTAGCGTTACCGGGGAGCTGTTTTTT
clone size: NA; V gene: TRBV18; D gene: NA; J gene: TRBJ2-7; CDR3 protein: CASSPQSLNEQYF; CDR3 DNA: TGTGCCAGCTCACCACAGAGTCTGAACGAGCAGTACTTC
clone size: few; V gene: TRBV2; D gene: TRBD1; J gene: TRBJ1-1; CDR3 protein: CASRHRDSPTEAFF; CDR3 DNA: TGTGCCAGCAGACACCGGGACAGCCCCACTGAAGCTTTCTTT
clone size: NA; V gene: TRBV15; D gene: NA; J gene: TRBJ2-7; CDR3 protein: CATSRQQAQGNERMDYEQYF; CDR3 DNA: TGTGCCACCAGCAGACAACAGGCGCAGGGCAATGAAAGAATGGACTACGAGCAGTACTTC
clone size: NA; V gene: TRBV7-2; D gene: NA; J gene: TRBJ2-1; CDR3 protein: CASSSTPRPHNEQFF; CDR3 DNA: TGTGCCAGCAGCTCAACCCCTAGACCCCACAATGAGCAGTTCTTC
clone size: NA; V gene: TRBV7-9; D gene: NA; J gene: TRBJ2-3; CDR3 protein: CASSRDFGTDTQYF; CDR3 DNA: TGTGCCAGCAGCCGGGACTTTGGCACAGATACGCAGTATTTT
clone size: NA; V gene: TRBV13; D gene: NA; J gene: TRBJ2-1; CDR3 protein: CASSLGGRPVEQFF; CDR3 DNA: TGTGCCAGCAGCTTAGGTGGGAGACCGGTCGAGCAGTTCTTC
clone size: NA; V gene: TRBV28; D gene: TRBD2; J gene: TRBJ2-5; CDR3 protein: CASRHSAGLAGEETQYF; CDR3 DNA: TGTGCCAGCAGACATTCCGCTGGTCTAGCGGGGGAAGAGACCCAGTACTTC
clone size: NA; V gene: TRBV9; D gene: NA; J gene: TRBJ2-5; CDR3 protein: CASSVAGEETQYF; CDR3 DNA: TGTGCCAGCAGCGTAGCAGGGGAAGAGACCCAGTACTTC
clone size: NA; V gene: TRBV6-5; D gene: NA; J gene: TRBJ2-7; CDR3 protein: CASTTGRSSYEQYF; CDR3 DNA: TGTGCCAGCACCACGGGACGCAGCTCCTACGAGCAGTACTTC
clone size: NA; V gene: TRBV30; D gene: NA; J gene: TRBJ2-5; CDR3 protein: CAWSVDSNQETQYF; CDR3 DNA: TGTGCCTGGAGTGTTGACAGCAACCAAGAGACCCAGTACTTC